This T cell receptor beta chain was documented in a study of T cell responses to AZD1222 COVID-19 vaccine. Study-wide findings and caveats: Close to half of all spike-specific TCRs reportedly target regions of the variants that are unmutated. Donors were largely white British and mainly female; clonal diversity was possibly underestimated.

CDR3 length equals 13 residues. Germline loops: CDR1 MRHNA, CDR2 SNTAGT. V gave up 4 bases and J gave up 10 bases, with 13 bases separating them. Sequencing used immunoSEQ multiplex PCR; TCRdb keeps in-frame clones, though not all of them. The sample yields around 70,000 clones, just over 85% seen once. For this clone: Its specificity is not known.

The input for sequencing was peripheral blood, taken on day 0 of AZD1222 vaccination. The gene calls are TRBV6-4 and TRBJ1-4; D is perhaps TRBD1 (6 bases). The sequence derives from an adult in good health. CDR3 nucleotide sequence: TGTGCCAGCAGTGCCGGGGTCAGGGGAAAACTGTTTTTT. Translation gives CASSAGVRGKLFF.